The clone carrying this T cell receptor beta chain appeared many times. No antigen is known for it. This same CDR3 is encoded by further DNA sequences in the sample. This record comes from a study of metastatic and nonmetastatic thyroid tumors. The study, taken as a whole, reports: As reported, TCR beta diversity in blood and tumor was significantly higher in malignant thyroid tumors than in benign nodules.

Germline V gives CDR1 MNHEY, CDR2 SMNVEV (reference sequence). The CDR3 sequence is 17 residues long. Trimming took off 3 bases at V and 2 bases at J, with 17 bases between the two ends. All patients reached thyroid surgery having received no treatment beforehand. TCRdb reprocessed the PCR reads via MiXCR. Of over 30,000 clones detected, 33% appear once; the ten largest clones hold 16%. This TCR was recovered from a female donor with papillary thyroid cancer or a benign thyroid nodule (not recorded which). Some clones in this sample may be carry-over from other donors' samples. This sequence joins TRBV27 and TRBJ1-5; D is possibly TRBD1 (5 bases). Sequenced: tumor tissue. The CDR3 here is CASSLTGGRNGNQPQHF. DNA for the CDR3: TGTGCCAGCAGTTTGACGGGGGGGAGGAATGGCAATCAGCCCCAGCATTTT.